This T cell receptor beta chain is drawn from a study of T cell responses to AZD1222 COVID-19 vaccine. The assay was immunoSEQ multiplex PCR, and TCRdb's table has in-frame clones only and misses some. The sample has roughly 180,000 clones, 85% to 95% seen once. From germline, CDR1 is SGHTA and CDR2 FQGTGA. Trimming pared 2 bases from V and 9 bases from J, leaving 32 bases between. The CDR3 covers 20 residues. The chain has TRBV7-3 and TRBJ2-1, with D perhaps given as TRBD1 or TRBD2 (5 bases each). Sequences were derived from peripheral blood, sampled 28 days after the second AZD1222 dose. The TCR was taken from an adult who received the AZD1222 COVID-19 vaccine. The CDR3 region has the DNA TGTGCCAGCAGCTTATTTAGGGGATATAATCGGAGGTCTATTGGGGGTGAGCAGTTCTTC. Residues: CASSLFRGYNRRSIGGEQFF.